Here is one T cell receptor beta chain with its context. Sequencing was performed with immunoSEQ multiplex PCR; in TCRdb, only in-frame clones are kept and a portion is missing. The data contain 250,000 or so clones, 88% of them singletons. The germline V and J ends were trimmed by 4 bases and 10 bases, with 16 bases remaining between them. The CDR3 runs 13 residues. CDR1 MNHEY and CDR2 SMNVEV come from the germline V gene (reference sequence). Participants came from about two dozen US areas, aged about 18 to 89 years. Membership in each cohort depended on participant-reported clinical history. These data are taken from a study of blood T cell repertoires in COVID-19. About the study: Acute and convalescent COVID-19 specimens originated in the United States, Italy and Spain.

V gene TRBV27 combines with J gene TRBJ2-5, with D perhaps TRBD2 (5 bases). The source material was PBMCs or T cells enriched from blood (not recorded which). The receptor was derived from a woman aged 35 to 49 who had been exposed to COVID-19. CDR3 DNA: TGTGCCAGCAGTTCCTGGACGGGAACGGACCAGTACTTC. Amino acids: CASSSWTGTDQYF.